This TCR beta chain was captured in a study of blood T cell repertoires in COVID-19. Whole-study context: PBMCs, B-cell-depleted T cells, or T cells provided the cDNA or gDNA that made up the material.

Germline assignment: CDR1 LNHDA and CDR2 SQIVND (reference sequence). The V end was cut by 3 bases, the J end by 2 bases, with 17 bases between. The CDR3 runs to 17 residues. In the authors' workflow: The authors estimated nucleated cell counts from reference gene primer amplification. The assay was immunoSEQ multiplex PCR, and TCRdb's table has in-frame clones only and misses some. V and J calls and clone size come straight from that table; D and trimming were deduced from the DNA. The repertoire includes around 300,000 clones, about nine tenths of them detected once, and 2% to 3% sits in the top ten.

The material sequenced was peripheral blood. This chain uses TRBV19 with TRBJ1-5, with D unclear. The receptor was derived from a man between 18 and 29 years old with active or convalescent COVID-19. CDR3 amino acids: CASSIRRDIKGNQPQHF. Written as DNA, the CDR3 is TGTGCCAGTAGTATCAGGAGGGATATCAAAGGCAATCAGCCCCAGCATTTT.